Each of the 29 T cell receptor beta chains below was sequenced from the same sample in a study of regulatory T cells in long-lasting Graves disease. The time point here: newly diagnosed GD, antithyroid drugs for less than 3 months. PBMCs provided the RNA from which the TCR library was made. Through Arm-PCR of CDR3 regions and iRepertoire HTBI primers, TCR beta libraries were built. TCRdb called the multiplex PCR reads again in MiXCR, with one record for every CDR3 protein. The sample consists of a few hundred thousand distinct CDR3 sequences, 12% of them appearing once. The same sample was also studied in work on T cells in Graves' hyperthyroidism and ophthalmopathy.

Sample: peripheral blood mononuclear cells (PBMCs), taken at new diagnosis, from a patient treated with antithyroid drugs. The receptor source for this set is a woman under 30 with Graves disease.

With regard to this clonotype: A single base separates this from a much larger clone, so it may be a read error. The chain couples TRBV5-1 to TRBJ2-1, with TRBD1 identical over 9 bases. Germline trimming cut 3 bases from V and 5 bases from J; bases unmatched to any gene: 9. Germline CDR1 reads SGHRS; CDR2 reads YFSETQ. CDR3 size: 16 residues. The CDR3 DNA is TGCGCCAGCAGCTGGACCGGGACAGGGCTTCACAATGAGCAGTTCTTC. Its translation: CASSWTGTGLHNEQFF.

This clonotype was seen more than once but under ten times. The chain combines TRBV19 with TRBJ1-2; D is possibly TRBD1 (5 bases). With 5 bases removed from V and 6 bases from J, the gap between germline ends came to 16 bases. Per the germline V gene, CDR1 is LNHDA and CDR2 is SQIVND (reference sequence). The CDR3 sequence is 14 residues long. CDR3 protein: CASSFDSGLNGYTF. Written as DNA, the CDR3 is TGTGCCAGTAGTTTCGACTCGGGACTAAATGGCTACACCTTC.

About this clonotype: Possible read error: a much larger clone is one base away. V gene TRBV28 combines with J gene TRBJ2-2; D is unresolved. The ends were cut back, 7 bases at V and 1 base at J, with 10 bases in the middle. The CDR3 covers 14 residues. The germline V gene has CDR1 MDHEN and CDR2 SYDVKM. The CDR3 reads CASNLAQNTGELFF. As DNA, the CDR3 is TGTGCCAGCAACCTCGCTCAGAACACCGGGGAGCTGTTTTTT.

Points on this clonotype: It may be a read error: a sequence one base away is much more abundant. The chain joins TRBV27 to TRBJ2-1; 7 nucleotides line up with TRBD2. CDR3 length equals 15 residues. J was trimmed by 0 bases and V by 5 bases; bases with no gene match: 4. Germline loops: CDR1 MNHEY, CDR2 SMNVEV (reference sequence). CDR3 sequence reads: CASSPGTNSYNEQFF. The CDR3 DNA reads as TGTGCCAGCAGTCCCGGGACTAACTCCTACAATGAGCAGTTCTTC.

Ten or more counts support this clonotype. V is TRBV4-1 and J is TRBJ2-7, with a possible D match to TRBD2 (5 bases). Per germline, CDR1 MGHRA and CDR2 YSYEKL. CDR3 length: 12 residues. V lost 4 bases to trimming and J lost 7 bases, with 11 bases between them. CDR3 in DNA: TGCGCCAGCAGCCCGGGGATGGAGGAGCAGTACTTC. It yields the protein CASSPGMEEQYF.

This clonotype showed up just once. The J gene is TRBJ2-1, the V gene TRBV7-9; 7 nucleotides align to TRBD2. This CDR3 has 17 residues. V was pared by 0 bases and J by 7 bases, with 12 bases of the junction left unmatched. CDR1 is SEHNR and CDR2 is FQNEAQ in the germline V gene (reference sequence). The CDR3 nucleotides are TGTGCCAGCAGCTTAGCGCGGGTTGCGGGAGTCGTTAATGAGCAGTTCTTC. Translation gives CASSLARVAGVVNEQFF.

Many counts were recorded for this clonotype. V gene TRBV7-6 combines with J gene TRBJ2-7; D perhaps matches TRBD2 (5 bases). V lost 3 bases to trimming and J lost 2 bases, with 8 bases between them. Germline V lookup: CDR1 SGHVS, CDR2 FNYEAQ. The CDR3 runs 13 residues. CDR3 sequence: CASSLGEAYEQYF. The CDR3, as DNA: TGTGCCAGCAGCTTGGGAGAGGCCTACGAGCAGTACTTC.

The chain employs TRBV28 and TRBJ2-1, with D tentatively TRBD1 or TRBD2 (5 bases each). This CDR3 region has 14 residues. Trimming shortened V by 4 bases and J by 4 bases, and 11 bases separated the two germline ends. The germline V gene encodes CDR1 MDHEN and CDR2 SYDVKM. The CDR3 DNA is TGTGCCAGCAGTTGGGACGCGAGGTACAATGAGCAGTTCTTC. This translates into CASSWDARYNEQFF. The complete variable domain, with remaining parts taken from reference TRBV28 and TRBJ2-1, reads DVKVTQSSRYLVKRTGEKVFLECVQDMDHENMFWYRQDPGLGLRLIYFSYDVKMKEKGDIPEGYSVSREKKERFSLILESASTNQTSMYLCASSWDARYNEQFFGPGTRLTVL.

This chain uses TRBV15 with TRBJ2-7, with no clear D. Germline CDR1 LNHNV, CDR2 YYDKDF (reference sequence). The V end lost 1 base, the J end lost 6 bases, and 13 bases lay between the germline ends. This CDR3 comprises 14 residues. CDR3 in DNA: TGTGCCACCAGCAGAGCGAACTCTGCGTTCGAGCAGTACTTC. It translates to CATSRANSAFEQYF.

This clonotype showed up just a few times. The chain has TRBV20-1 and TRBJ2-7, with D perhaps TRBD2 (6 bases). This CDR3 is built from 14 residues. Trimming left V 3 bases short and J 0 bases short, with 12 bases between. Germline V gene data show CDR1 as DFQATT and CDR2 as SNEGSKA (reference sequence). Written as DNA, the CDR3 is TGCAGTGCTAGCCCCAACGGGAGCTCCTACGAGCAGTACTTC. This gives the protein CSASPNGSSYEQYF.

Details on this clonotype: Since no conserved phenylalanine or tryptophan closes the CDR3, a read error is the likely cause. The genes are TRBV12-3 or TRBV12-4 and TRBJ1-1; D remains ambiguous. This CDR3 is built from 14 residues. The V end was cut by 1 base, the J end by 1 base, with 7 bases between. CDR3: CASSLVYRNTEAFL. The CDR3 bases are TGTGCCAGCAGTTTAGTCTACAGGAACACTGAAGCTTTCCTT.

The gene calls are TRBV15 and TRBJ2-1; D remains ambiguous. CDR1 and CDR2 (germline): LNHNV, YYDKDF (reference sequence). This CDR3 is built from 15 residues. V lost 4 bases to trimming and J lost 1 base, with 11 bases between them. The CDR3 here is CATSKGKRSYNEQFF. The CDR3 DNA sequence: TGTGCCACCAGCAAAGGAAAACGTTCCTACAATGAGCAGTTCTTC.

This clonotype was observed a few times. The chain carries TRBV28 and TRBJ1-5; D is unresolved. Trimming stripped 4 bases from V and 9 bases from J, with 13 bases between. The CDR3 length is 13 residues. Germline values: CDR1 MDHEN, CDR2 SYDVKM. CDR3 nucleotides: TGTGCCAGCAGTTCAGCCAGTTTGGGGCCCCAGCATTTT. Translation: CASSSASLGPQHF.

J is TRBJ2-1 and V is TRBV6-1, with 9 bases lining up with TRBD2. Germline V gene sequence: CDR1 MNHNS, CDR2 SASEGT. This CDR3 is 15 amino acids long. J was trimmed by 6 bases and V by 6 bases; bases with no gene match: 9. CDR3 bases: TGTGCCAGCAGACTAAGTGGCGGGGGGGGCAATGAGCAGTTCTTC. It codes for CASRLSGGGGNEQFF.

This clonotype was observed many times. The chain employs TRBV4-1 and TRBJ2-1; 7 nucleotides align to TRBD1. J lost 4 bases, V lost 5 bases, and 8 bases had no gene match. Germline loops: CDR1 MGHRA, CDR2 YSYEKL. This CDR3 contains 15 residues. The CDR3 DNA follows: TGCGCCAGCAGCGCCTCCCGGGACAGTTACAATGAGCAGTTCTTC. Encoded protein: CASSASRDSYNEQFF.

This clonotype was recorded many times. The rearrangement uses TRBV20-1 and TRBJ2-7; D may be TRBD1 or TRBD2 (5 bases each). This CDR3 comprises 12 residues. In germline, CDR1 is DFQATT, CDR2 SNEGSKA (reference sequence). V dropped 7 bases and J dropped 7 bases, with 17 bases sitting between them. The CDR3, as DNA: TGCAGTGTTGGGCAGGGAGATGATGAGCAGTACTTC. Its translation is CSVGQGDDEQYF.

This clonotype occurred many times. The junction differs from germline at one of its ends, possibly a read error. CDR3 sequence reads: CASSLLGTGGDSPLHF. In DNA form, the CDR3 reads TGTGCCAGCAGCTTATTAGGGACAGGGGGCGATTCACCCCTCCACTTT. The V call is TRBV27, the J call TRBJ1-6; 12 bases fit TRBD1. This CDR3 contains 16 residues. CDR1 is MNHEY, CDR2 SMNVEV, per germline (reference sequence).

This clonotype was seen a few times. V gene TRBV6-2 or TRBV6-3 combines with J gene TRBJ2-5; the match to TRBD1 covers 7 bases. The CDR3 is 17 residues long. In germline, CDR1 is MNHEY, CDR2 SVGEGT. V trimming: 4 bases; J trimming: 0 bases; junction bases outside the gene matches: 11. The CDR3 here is CASSFFPRDSDQETQYF. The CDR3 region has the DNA TGTGCCAGCAGTTTCTTCCCCCGGGACAGCGACCAAGAGACCCAGTACTTC.

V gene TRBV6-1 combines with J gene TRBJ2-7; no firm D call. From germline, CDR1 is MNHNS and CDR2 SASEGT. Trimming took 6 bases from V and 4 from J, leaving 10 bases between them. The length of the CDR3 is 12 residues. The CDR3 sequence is CASSPGGYEQYV. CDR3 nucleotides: TGTGCCAGCAGCCCCGGTGGGTACGAGCAGTACGTC.

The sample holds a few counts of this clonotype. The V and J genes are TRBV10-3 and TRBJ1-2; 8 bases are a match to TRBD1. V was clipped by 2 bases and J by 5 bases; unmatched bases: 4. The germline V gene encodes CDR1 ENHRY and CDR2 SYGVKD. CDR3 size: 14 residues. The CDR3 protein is CAISEDRGGYGYTF. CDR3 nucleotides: TGTGCCATCAGTGAGGACAGGGGAGGGTATGGCTACACCTTC.

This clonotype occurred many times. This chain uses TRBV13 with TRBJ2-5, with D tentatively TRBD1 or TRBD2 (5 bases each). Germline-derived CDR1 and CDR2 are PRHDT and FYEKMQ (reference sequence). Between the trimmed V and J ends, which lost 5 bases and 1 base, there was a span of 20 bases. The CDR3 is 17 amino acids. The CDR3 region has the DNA TGTGCCAGCAGCCCCGGTCGTGGGGGATGGGGCCAAGAGACCCAGTACTTC. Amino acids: CASSPGRGGWGQETQYF.

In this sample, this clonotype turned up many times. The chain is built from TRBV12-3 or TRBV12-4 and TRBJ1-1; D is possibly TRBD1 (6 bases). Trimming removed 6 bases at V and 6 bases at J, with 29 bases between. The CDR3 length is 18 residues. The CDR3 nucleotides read TGTGCCAGCAGCCCTCGCCCGATAGACAGGTTTCGTACCCCTGAAGCTTTCTTT. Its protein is CASSPRPIDRFRTPEAFF.

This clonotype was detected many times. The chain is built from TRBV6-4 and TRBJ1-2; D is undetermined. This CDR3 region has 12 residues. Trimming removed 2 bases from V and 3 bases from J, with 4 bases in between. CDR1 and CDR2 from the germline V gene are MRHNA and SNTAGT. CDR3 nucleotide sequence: TGTGCCAGCAGTGACCATTACTATGGCTACACCTTC. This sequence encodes CASSDHYYGYTF.

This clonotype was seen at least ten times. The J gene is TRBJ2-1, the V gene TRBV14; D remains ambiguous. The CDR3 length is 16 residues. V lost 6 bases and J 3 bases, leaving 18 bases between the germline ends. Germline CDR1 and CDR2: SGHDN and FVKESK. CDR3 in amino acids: CASRPSFRVGYNEQFF. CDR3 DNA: TGTGCCAGCAGGCCGTCTTTTAGGGTGGGCTACAATGAGCAGTTCTTC.

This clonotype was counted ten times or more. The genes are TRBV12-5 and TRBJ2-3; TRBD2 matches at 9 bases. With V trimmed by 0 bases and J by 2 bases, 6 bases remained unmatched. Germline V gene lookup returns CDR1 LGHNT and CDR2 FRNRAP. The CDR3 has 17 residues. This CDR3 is CASGLVPSGKYTDTQYF. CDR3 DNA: TGTGCTAGTGGTTTGGTCCCTAGCGGGAAGTACACAGATACGCAGTATTTT. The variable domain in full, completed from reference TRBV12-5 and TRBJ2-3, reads DARVTQTPRHKVTEMGQEVTMRCQPILGHNTVFWYRQTMMQGLELLAYFRNRAPLDDSGMPKDRFSAEMPDATLATLKIQPSEPRDSAVYFCASGLVPSGKYTDTQYFGPGTRLTVL.

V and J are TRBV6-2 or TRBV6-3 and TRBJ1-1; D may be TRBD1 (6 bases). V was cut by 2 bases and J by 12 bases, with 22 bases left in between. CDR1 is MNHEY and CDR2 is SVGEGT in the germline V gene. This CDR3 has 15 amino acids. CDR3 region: CASSYADPRTALTFF. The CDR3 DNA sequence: TGTGCCAGCAGTTACGCCGACCCAAGGACAGCTCTGACTTTCTTT.

The CDR3 loop is CASSFLGAGELFF. The CDR3 nucleotides read TGCGCCAGCAGCTTTCTGGGGGCCGGGGAGCTGTTTTTT. The chain has TRBV5-1 and TRBJ2-2; D may be TRBD1 or TRBD2 (5 bases each). Between the trimmed V and J ends, which lost 2 bases and 6 bases, there was a span of 8 bases. The germline CDR1 and CDR2 sequences are SGHRS and YFSETQ. This CDR3 comprises 13 residues.

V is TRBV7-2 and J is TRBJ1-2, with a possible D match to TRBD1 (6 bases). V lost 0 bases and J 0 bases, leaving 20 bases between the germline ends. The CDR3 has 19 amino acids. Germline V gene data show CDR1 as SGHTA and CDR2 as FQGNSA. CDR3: CASSLARMIGTKTNYGYTF. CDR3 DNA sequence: TGTGCCAGCAGCTTAGCGCGGATGATCGGGACAAAGACTAACTATGGCTACACCTTC.

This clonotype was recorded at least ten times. The CDR3 sequence: CASSLTPGGSDTQYF. The CDR3 region has the DNA TGTGCCAGCAGTTTAACTCCCGGGGGATCAGATACGCAGTATTTT. V usage is TRBV28 and J usage is TRBJ2-3, with a possible D match to TRBD2 (6 bases). The CDR3 runs to 15 residues. The ends were cut back, 2 bases at V and 4 bases at J, with 13 bases in the middle. Germline lookup yields CDR1 MDHEN and CDR2 SYDVKM.